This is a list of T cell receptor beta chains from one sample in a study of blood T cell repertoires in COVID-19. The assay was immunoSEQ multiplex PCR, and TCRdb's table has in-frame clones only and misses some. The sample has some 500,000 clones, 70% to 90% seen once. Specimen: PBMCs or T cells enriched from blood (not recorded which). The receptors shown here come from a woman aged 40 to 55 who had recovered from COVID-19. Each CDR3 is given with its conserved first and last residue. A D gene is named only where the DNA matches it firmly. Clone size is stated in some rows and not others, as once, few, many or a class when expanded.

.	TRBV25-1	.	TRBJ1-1	TGTGCCAGCAGAACACAACAGAACACTGAAGCTTTCTTT	CASRTQQNTEAFF
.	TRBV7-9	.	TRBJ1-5	TGTGCCAGCAGCTCCATGGGCTATCAGCCCCAGCATTTT	CASSSMGYQPQHF
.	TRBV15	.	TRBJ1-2	TGTGCCACCAGCAGAACGGGGGGCGAAATTTATGGCTACACCTTC	CATSRTGGEIYGYTF
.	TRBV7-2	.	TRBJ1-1	TGTGCCAGCAGCTTAGCGCTTCTCAACATGAACACTGAAGCTTTCTTT	CASSLALLNMNTEAFF
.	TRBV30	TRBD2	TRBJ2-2	TGTGCCTGGCGCCTCCTAGCGGGAGCCGGGGAGCTGTTTTTT	CAWRLLAGAGELFF
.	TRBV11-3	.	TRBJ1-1	TGTGCCAGCACAGGCAGAGAGAACACTGAAGCTTTCTTT	CASTGRENTEAFF
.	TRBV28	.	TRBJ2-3	TGTGCCACCAAGACAGGTGGTAACACAGATACGCAGTATTTT	CATKTGGNTDTQYF
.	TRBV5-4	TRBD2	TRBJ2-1	TGTGCCAGCAGCTTGGCCTCCTCTAGCGGAATCTACAATGAGCAGTTCTTC	CASSLASSSGIYNEQFF
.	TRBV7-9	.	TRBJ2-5	TGTGCCAGCAGCTTAGTCGGCAGGGGCCCAGAGACCCAGTACTTC	CASSLVGRGPETQYF
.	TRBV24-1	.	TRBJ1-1	TGTGCCACCAGTGGCGAGGTCGTAATCATGAACACTGAAGCTTTCTTT	CATSGEVVIMNTEAFF
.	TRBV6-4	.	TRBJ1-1	TGTGCCAGCAGTAGAACCGGCGGGAACACTGAAGCTTTCTTT	CASSRTGGNTEAFF
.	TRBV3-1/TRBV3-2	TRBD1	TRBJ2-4	TGTGCCAGCGGTGTTGGGACAGGGAAAAACATTCAGTACTTC	CASGVGTGKNIQYF
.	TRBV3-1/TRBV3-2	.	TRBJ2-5	TGTGCCAGCAGCCCAAACCGGACACGTTGTGGCGGTTTAGAGACCCAGTACTTC	CASSPNRTRCGGLETQYF
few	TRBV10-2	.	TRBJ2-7	TGCGCCAGCAGTGGAGAGAGACTACCCTCCTACGAGCAGTACTTC	CASSGERLPSYEQYF
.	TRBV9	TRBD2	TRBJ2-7	TGTGCCAGCAGCGTAGACCCTGGGGGGGGCGAGCAGTACTTC	CASSVDPGGGEQYF
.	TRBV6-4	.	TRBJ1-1	TGTGCCAGCAGTGACGGGCACAGGAACACTGAAGCTTTCTTT	CASSDGHRNTEAFF
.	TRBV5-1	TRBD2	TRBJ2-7	TGCGCCAGCAGCTTAGCGGGGATCTCCTACGAGCAGTACTTC	CASSLAGISYEQYF
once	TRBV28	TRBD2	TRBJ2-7	TGTGCCAGCAGACGTCCGGGACGGGAACGGGGGGGTTACGAGCAGTACTTC	CASRRPGRERGGYEQYF
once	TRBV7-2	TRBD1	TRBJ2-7	TGTGCCAGCAGTTCTCAACCAGGGACAGCAGAATACGAGCAGTACTTC	CASSSQPGTAEYEQYF
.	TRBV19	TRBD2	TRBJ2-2	TGTGCCAGTAGACGCGGAGCGGGAGGAAGCGGGGAGCTGTTTTTT	CASRRGAGGSGELFF
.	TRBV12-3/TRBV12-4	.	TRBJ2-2	TGTGCCAGCAAACGCGGTGCCGGGGAGCTGTTTTTT	CASKRGAGELFF
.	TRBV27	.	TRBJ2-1	TGTGCCAGCAGTTTATCGGTGAGCCTCCCCTACAATGAGCAGTTCTTC	CASSLSVSLPYNEQFF
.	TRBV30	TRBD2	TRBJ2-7	TGTGCCTGGGATAGCGGGAGGGCCCTTGAGCAGTACTTC	CAWDSGRALEQYF
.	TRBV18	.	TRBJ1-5	TGTGCCAGCTCACCCCAGGGGTATAGCAATCAGCCCCAGCATTTT	CASSPQGYSNQPQHF
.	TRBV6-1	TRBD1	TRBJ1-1	TGTGCCAGCAGAAGAGGGGGCGCATTCGACACTGAAGCTTTCTTT	CASRRGGAFDTEAFF
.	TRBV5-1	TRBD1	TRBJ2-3	TGCGCCAGCAGCTTGGACCCAGGGACAGGCACAGATACGCAGTATTTT	CASSLDPGTGTDTQYF